This is a list of T cell receptor beta chains from one sample in a study of cytomegalovirus exposure and HLA in healthy donors. Here immunoSEQ multiplex PCR was the method, and the copy in TCRdb shows in-frame clones only, minus some. Of 100,000 to 150,000 clones in the sample, nearly 80% were seen once. Input material: PBMCs. These receptors originate from a woman aged 40-49 years in good health and CMV-seronegative. CDR3s include the opening cysteine and the closing phenylalanine or tryptophan. Fields, in order: V gene, J gene, D gene, CDR3 DNA, CDR3 protein. A D gene is named only where the DNA matches it firmly.

TRBV5-1	TRBJ2-1	TRBD2	TGCGCCAGCAGCTTAAGTCGCGCGGGAGTGGAGCAGTTCTTC	CASSLSRAGVEQFF
TRBV6-1	TRBJ2-2	TRBD1	TGTGCCAGCAGTGATGGGGACAGGACAGCGAACACCGGGGAGCTGTTTTTT	CASSDGDRTANTGELFF
TRBV5-1	TRBJ1-1	.	TGCGCCAGCAGCTCCGGACCCCGGGGGGCAGGGATCAACACTGAAGCTTTCTTT	CASSSGPRGAGINTEAFF
TRBV4-3	TRBJ2-1	TRBD2	TGCGCCAGCAGCCCTTCGGGACTAGCGACACACAATGAGCAGTTCTTC	CASSPSGLATHNEQFF
TRBV5-4	TRBJ2-7	TRBD2	TGTGCCAGCAGCACCGGACTAGCGGGATACGAGCAGTACTTC	CASSTGLAGYEQYF
TRBV28	TRBJ2-7	.	TGTGCCAGCAGTACCGGGGGACGCGAGCAGTACTTC	CASSTGGREQYF
TRBV19	TRBJ2-6	TRBD2	TGTGCCAGTAGTATCGCTGCGGGGGTACTTGGGGCCAACGTCCTGACTTTC	CASSIAAGVLGANVLTF
TRBV7-8	TRBJ1-1	.	TGTGCCAGCAGCTTAGTATGGGGGGGCACTGAAGCTTTCTTT	CASSLVWGGTEAFF
TRBV5-1	TRBJ2-2	TRBD2	TGCGCCAGCAGCGACTTAGCGGGAGACGGCACCGGGGAGCTGTTTTTT	CASSDLAGDGTGELFF
TRBV5-6	TRBJ2-5	TRBD2	TGTGCCAGCAGCCGAAGGGGCCACGCGGGAGGTGTACAGACCCAGTACTTC	CASSRRGHAGGVQTQYF